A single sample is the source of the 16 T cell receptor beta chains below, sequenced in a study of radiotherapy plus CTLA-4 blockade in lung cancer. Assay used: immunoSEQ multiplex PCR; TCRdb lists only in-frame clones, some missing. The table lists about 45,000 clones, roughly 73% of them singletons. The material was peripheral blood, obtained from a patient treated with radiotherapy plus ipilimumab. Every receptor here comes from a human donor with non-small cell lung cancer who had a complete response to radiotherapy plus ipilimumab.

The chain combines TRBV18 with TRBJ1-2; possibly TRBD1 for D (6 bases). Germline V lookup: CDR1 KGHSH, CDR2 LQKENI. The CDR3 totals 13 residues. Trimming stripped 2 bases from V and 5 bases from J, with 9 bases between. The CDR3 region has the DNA TGTGCCAGCTCACCAGGGGGCAGTTATGGCTACACCTTC. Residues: CASSPGGSYGYTF.

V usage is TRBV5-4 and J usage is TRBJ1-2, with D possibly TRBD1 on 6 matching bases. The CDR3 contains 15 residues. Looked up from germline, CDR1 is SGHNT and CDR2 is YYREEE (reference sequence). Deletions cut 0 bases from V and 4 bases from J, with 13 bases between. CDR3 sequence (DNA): TGTGCCAGCAGCTTGGGGGGGCAGGGCTCCTATGGCTACACCTTC. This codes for CASSLGGQGSYGYTF.

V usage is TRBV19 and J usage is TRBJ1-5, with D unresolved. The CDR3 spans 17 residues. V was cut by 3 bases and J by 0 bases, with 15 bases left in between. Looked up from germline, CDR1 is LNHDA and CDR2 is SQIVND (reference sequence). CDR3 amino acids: CASSIAAGSYSNQPQHF. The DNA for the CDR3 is TGTGCCAGTAGTATTGCAGCAGGTTCCTATAGCAATCAGCCCCAGCATTTT.

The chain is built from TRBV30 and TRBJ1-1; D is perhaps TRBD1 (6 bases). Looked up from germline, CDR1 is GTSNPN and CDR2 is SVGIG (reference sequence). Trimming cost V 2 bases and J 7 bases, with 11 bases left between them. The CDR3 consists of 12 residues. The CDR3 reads CAWSPQGIEAFF. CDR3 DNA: TGTGCCTGGAGTCCGCAGGGGATTGAAGCTTTCTTT.

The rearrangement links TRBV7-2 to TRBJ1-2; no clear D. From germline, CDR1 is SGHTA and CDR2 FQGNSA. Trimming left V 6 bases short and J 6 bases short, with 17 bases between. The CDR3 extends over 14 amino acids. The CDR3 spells CASSRFADLDGYTF. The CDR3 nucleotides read TGTGCCAGCAGTCGCTTCGCAGACTTGGATGGCTACACCTTC. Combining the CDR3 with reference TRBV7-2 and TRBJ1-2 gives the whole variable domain GAGVSQSPSNKVTEKGKDVELRCDPISGHTALYWYRQSLGQGLEFLIYFQGNSAPDKSGLPSDRFSAERTGGSVSTLTIQRTQQEDSAVYLCASSRFADLDGYTFGSGTRLTVV.

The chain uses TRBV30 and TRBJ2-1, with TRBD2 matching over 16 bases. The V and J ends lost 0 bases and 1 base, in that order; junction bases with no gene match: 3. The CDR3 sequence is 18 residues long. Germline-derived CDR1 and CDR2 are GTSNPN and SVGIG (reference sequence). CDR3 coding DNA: TGTGCCTGGAGTGTAGGGACTAGCGGGAGGGGATCCTACAATGAGCAGTTCTTC. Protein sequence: CAWSVGTSGRGSYNEQFF.

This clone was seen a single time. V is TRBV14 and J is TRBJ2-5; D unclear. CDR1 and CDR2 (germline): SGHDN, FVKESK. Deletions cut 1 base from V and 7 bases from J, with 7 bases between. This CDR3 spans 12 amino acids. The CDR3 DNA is TGTGCCAGCAGCCAAGGTTATCGGACCCAGTACTTC. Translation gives CASSQGYRTQYF.

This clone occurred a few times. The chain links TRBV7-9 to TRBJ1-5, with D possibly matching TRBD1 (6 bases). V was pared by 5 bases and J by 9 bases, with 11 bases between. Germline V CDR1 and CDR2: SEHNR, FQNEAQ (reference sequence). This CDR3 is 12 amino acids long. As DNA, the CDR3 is TGTGCCAGCAGCCGCAGGGGTACGCCCCAGCATTTT. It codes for CASSRRGTPQHF.

The CDR3 is CASSLAGWDNSPLHF. In nucleotides, the CDR3 is TGTGCCAGCAGTTTAGCGGGGTGGGATAATTCACCCCTCCACTTT. The gene calls are TRBV27 and TRBJ1-6; no definite D call. V shed 2 bases and J shed 5 bases, with 10 bases lying between them. There are 15 residues in the CDR3. Germline V gene sequence: CDR1 MNHEY, CDR2 SMNVEV (reference sequence).

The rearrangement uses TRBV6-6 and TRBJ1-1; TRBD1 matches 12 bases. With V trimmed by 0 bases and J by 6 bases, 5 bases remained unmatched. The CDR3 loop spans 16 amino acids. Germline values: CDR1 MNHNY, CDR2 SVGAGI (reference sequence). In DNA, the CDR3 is TGTGCCAGCAGTTACTCCGGGACAGGGGGCTCATCTGAAGCTTTCTTT. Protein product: CASSYSGTGGSSEAFF.

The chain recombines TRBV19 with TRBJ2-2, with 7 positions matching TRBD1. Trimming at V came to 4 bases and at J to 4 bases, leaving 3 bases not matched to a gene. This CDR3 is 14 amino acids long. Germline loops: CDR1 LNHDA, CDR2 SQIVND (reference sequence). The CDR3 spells CASSRDRSTGELFF. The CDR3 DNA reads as TGTGCCAGTAGTAGGGACAGAAGCACCGGGGAGCTGTTTTTT.

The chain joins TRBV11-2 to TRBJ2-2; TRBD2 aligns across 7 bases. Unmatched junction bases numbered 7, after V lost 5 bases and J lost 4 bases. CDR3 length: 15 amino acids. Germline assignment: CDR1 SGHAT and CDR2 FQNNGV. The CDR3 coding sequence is TGTGCCAGCAGCCCTAGCGGAGGAGGCACCGGGGAGCTGTTTTTT. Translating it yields CASSPSGGGTGELFF.

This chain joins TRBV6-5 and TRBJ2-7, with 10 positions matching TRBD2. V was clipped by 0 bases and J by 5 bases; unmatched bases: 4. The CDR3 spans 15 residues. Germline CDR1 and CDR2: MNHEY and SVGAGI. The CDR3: CASSYSVAGGNEQYF. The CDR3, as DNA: TGTGCCAGCAGTTACTCCGTAGCGGGAGGCAACGAGCAGTACTTC.

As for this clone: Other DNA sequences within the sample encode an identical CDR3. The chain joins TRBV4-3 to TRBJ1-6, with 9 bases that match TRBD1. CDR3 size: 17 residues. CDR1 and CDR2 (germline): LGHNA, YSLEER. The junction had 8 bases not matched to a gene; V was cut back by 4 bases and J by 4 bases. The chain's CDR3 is CASSPERDRVYNSPLHF. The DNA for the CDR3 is TGCGCCAGCAGCCCTGAGAGGGACAGGGTTTATAATTCACCCCTCCACTTT.

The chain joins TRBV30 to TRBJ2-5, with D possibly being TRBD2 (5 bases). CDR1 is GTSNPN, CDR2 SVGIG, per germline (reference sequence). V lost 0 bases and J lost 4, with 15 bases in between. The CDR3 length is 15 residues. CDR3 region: CAWSVKGIAGETQYF. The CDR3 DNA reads TGTGCCTGGAGTGTAAAGGGAATTGCGGGAGAGACCCAGTACTTC.

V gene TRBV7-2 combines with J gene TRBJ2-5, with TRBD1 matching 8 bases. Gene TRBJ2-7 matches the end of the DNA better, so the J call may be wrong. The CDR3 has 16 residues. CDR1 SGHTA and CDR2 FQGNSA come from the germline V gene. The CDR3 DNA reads TGTGCCAGCAGCTTAGGGGGGACAGGAACGATCTACGAGCAGTACTTC. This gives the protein CASSLGGTGTIYEQYF.